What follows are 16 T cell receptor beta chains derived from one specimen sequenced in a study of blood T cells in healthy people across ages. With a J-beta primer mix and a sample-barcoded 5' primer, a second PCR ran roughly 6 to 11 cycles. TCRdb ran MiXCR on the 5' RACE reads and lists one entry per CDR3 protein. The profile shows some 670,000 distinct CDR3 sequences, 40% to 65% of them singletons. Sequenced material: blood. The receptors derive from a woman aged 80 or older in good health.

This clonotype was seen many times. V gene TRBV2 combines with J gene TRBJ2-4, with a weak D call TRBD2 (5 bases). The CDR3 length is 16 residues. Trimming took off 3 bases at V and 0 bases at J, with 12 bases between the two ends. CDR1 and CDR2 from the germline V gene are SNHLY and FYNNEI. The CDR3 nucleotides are TGTGCCAGCAGTGATGGCGAGAGGGTAGCCAAAAACATTCAGTACTTC. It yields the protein CASSDGERVAKNIQYF.

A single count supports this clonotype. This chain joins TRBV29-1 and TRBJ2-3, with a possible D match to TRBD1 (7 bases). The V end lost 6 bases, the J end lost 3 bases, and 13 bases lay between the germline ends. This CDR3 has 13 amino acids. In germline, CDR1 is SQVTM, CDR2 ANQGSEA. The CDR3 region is CSVGAGQTDTQYF. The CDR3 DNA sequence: TGCAGCGTGGGCGCGGGACAGACAGATACGCAGTATTTT.

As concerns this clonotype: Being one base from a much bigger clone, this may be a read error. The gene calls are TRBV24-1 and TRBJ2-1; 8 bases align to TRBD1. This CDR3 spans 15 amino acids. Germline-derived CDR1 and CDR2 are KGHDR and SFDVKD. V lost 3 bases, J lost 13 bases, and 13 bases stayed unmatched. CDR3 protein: CATSDHGQGQETQFF. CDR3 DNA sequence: TGTGCCACCAGTGATCACGGACAGGGACAAGAGACCCAGTTCTTC.

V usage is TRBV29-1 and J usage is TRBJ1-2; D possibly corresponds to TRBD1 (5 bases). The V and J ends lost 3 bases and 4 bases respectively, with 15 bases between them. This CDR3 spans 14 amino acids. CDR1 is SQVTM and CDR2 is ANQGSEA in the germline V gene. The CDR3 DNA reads TGCAGCGTTGAGGGCGGCAGGGAAGGCTATGGCTACACCTTC. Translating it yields CSVEGGREGYGYTF.

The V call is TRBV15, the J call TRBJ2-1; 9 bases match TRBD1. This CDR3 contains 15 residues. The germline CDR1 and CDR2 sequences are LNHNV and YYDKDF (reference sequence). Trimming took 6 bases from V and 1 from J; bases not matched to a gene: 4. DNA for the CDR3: TGTGCCACCAGTGACGGGACAGGGTCCTACAATGAGCAGTTCTTC. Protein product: CATSDGTGSYNEQFF.

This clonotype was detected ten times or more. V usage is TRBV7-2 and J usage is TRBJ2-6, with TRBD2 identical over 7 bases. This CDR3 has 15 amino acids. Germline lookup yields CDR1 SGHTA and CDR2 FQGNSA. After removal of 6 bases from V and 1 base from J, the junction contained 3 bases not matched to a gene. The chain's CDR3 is CASSPGGSGANVLTF. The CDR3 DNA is TGTGCCAGCAGTCCCGGGGGGTCTGGGGCCAACGTCCTGACTTTC.

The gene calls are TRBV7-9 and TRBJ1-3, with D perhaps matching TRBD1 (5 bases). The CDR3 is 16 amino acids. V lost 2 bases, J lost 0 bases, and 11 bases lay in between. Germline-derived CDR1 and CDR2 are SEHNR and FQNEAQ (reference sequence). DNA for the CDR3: TGTGCCAGCAGCTTACAAGCAGGGAGCTCTGGAAACACCATATATTTT. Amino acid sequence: CASSLQAGSSGNTIYF.

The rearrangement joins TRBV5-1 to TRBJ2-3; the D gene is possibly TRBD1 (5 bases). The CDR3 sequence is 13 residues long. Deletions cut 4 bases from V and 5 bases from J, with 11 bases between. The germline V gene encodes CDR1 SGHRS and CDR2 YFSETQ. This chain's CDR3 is CASSPGQKDTQYF. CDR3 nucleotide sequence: TGCGCCAGCAGCCCCGGACAAAAAGATACGCAGTATTTT.

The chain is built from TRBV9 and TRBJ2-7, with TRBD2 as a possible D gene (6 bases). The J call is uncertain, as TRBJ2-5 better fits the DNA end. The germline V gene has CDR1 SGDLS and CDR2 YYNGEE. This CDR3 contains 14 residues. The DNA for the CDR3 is TGTGCCAGCAGCGTAGAATTGGGGGGAGAGACCCAGTACTTC. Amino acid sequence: CASSVELGGETQYF.

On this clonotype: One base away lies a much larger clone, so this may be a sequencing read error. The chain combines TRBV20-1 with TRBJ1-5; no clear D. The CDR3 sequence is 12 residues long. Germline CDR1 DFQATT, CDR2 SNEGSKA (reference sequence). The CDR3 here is CGASEGYQPQHF. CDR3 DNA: TGCGGTGCTAGTGAGGGATATCAGCCCCAGCATTTT.

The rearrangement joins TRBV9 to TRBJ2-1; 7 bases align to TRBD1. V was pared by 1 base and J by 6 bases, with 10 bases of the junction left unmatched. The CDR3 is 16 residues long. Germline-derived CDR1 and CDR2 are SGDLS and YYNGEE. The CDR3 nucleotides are TGTGCCAGCAGCGTATATACGGGACAGAGCCGCAATGAGCAGTTCTTC. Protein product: CASSVYTGQSRNEQFF.

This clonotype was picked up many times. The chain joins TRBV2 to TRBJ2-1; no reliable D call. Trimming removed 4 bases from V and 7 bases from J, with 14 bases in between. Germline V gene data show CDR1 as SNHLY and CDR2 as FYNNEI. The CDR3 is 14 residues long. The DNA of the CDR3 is TGTGCCAGCAGTGTGGCTATCGCTGGGAATGAGCAGTTCTTC. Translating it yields CASSVAIAGNEQFF.

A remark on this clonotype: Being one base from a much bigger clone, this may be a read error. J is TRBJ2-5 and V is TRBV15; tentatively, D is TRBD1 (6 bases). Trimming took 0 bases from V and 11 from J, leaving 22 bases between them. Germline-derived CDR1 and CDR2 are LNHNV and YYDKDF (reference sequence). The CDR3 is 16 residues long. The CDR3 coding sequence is TGTGCCACCAGCAGAGATCTCAGCGGACAGCGCAATGAGCAGTACTTC. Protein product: CATSRDLSGQRNEQYF.

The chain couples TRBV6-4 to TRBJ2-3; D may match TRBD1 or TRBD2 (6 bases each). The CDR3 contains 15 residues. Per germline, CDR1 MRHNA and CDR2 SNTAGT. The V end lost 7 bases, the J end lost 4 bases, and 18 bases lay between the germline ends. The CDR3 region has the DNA TGTGCCAGCACGCCCGGGGGCTTTCTTCCAGATACGCAGTATTTT. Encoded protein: CASTPGGFLPDTQYF.

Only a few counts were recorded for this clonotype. CDR3 sequence: CASSSDRGQPQHF. The CDR3 coding sequence is TGTGCCAGCAGCTCGGACAGAGGGCAGCCCCAGCATTTT. The V and J genes are TRBV11-2 and TRBJ1-5; weak D call: TRBD1 (6 bases). Per germline, CDR1 SGHAT and CDR2 FQNNGV. This CDR3 is built from 13 residues. Deletions cut 4 bases from V and 7 bases from J, with 11 bases between.

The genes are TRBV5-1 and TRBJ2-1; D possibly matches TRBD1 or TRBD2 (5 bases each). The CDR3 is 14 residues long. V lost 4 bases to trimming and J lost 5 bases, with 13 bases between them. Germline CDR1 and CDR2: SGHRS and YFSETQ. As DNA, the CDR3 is TGCGCCAGCAGCGCGCAGGGAGCCAACAATGAGCAGTTCTTC. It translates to CASSAQGANNEQFF.